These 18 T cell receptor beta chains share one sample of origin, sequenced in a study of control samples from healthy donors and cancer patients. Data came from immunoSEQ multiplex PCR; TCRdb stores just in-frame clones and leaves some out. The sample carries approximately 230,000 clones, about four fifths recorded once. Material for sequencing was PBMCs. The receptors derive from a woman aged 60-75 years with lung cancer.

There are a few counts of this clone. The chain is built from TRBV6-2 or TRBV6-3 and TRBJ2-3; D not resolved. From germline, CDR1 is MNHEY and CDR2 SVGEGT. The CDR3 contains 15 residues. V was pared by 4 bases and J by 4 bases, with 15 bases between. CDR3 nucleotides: TGTGCCAGCAGTTTCCTCGGGTCGGGTGCAGATACGCAGTATTTT. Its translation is CASSFLGSGADTQYF.

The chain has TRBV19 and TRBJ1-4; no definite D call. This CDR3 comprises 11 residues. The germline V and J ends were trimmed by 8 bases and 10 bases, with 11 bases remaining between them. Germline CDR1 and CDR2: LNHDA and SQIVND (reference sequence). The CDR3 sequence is CASVGLGKLFF. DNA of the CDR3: TGTGCCAGTGTAGGGCTTGGAAAACTGTTTTTT.

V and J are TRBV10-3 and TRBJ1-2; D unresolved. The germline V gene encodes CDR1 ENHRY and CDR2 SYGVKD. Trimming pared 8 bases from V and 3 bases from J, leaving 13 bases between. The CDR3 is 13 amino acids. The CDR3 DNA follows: TGTGCCATCGCGGGGAATGAAGACTATGGCTACACCTTC. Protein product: CAIAGNEDYGYTF.

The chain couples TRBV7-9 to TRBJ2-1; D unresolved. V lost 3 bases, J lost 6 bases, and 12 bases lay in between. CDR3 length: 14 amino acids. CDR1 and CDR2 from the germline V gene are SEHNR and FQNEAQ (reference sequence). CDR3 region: CASSFGRFGNEQFF. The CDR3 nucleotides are TGTGCCAGCAGCTTTGGGCGGTTCGGCAATGAGCAGTTCTTC.

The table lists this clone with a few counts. CDR3 loop: CASRPFSADTQYF. The CDR3 coding sequence is TGTGCCAGCAGGCCGTTTTCTGCAGATACGCAGTATTTT. This chain uses TRBV6-5 with TRBJ2-3; D is undetermined. The V and J ends lost 6 bases and 4 bases respectively, with 11 bases between them. CDR1 is MNHEY and CDR2 is SVGAGI in the germline V gene. CDR3 length: 13 amino acids.

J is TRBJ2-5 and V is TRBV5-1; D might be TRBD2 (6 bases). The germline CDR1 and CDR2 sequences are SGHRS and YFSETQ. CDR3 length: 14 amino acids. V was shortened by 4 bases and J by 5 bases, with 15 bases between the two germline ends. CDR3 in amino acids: CASSGGTHGETQYF. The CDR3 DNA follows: TGCGCCAGCAGCGGGGGGACCCATGGGGAGACCCAGTACTTC.

As DNA, the CDR3 is TGCAGCGTTGACGAGGAGTATACCGGGGAGCTGTTTTTT. Translation: CSVDEEYTGELFF. The chain carries TRBV29-1 and TRBJ2-2; D ambiguous. Looked up from germline, CDR1 is SQVTM and CDR2 is ANQGSEA. This CDR3 comprises 13 residues. Trimming cost V 3 bases and J 5 bases, with 10 bases left between them.

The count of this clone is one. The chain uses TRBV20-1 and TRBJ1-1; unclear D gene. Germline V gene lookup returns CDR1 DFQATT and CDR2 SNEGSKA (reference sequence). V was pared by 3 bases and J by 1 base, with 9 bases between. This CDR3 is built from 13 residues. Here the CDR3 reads CSASGLTNTEAFF. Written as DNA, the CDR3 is TGCAGTGCTAGTGGCCTGACGAACACTGAAGCTTTCTTT.

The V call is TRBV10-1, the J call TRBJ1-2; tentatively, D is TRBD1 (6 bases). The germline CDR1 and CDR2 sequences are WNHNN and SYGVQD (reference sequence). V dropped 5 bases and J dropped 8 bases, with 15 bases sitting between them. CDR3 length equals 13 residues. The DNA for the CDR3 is TGCGCCAGCAGTAAGGGACAAGGATTAGGCTACACCTTC. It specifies CASSKGQGLGYTF.

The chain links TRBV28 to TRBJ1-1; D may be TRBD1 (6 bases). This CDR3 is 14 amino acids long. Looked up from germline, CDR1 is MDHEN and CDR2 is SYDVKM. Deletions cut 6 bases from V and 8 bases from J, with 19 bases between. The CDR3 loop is CASSAGQWGLEAFF. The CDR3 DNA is TGTGCCAGCAGCGCGGGACAATGGGGATTAGAAGCTTTCTTT.

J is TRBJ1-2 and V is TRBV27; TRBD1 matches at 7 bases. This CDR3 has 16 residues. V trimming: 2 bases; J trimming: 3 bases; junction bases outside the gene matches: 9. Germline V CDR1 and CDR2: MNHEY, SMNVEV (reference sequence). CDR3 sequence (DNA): TGTGCCAGCAGTTTACAGGGGGTTGCCACCTACTATGGCTACACCTTC. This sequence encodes CASSLQGVATYYGYTF.

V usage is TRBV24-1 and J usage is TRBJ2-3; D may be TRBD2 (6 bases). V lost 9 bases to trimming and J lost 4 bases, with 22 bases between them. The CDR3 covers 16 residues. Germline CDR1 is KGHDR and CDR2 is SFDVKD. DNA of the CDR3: TGTGCCACCGGGCCCTCGGAGGGCCGGGAAGCAGATACGCAGTATTTT. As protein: CATGPSEGREADTQYF.

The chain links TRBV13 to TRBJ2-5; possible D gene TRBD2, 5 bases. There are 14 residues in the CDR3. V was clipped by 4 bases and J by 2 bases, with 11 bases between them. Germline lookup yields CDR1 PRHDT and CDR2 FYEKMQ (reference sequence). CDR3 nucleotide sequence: TGTGCCAGCAGCTCTGGGGAGATACAAGAGACCCAGTACTTC. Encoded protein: CASSSGEIQETQYF.

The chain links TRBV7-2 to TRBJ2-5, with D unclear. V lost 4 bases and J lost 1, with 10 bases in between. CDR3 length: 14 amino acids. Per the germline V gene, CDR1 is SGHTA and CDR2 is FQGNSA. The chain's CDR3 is CASSSTTVQETQYF. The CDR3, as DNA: TGTGCCAGCAGCTCGACGACGGTCCAAGAGACCCAGTACTTC.

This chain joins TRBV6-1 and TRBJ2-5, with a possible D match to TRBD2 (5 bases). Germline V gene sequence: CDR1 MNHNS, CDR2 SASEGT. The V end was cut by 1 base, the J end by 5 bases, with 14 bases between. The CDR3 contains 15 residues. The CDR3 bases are TGTGCCAGCAGTGAAGGGGCGGGCTTTGGGGAGACCCAGTACTTC. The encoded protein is CASSEGAGFGETQYF.

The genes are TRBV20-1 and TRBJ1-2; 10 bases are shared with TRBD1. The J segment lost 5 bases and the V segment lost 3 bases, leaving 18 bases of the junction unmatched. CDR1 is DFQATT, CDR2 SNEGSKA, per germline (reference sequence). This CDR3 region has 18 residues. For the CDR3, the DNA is TGCAGTGCTAGTCTCGGACAGGGGGTATCGAAAGACCTGTATGGCTACACCTTC. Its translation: CSASLGQGVSKDLYGYTF.

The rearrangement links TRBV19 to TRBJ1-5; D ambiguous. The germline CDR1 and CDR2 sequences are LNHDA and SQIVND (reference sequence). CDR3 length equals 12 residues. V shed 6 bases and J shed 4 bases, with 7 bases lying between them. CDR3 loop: CASSLENQPQHF. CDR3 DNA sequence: TGTGCCAGTAGCCTGGAGAATCAGCCCCAGCATTTT. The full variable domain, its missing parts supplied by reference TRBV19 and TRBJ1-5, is DGGITQSPKYLFRKEGQNVTLSCEQNLNHDAMYWYRQDPGQGLRLIYYSQIVNDFQKGDIAEGYSVSREKKESFPLTVTSAQKNPTAFYLCASSLENQPQHFGDGTRLSIL.

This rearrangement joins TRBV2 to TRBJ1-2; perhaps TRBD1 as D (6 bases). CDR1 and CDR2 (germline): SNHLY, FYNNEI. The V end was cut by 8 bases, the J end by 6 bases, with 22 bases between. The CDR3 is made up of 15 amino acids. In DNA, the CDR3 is TGTGCCAGCGGGGCCGTCGGCGGGGGGCGAGATGGCTACACCTTC. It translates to CASGAVGGGRDGYTF.